This T cell receptor (beta chain) originates from a study of blood T cell repertoires in COVID-19 (TCRdb year 2020). Regarding the research as a whole: The collaborator samples originated in the United States, Italy and Spain and spanned the acute and convalescent phases of COVID-19. The material from the prospective study consisted of cDNA or gDNA derived from T cells, B-cell-depleted T cells, or PBMCs. Subjects who had been exposed to COVID-19, were actively infected with it, or had recovered from it provided the deeply sampled blood TCRbeta repertoires that made up the dataset. The repertoires were released in a freely available public database meant as a resource for research on the immune response to SARS-CoV-2. Samples came from the ongoing ImmuneRACE study (first 160 participants) plus 1,254 subjects from 6 global collaborators. Sample metadata almost always included a de-identified subject ID, COVID-19 status, age in years and sex. HLA class I and class II types, where available, came from metadata supplied by the sample provider rather than from assay-based typing. What the study reported, not specific to this receptor: Clinical and demographic metadata were provided uncurated, with the amount varying by source and participant.

TCRbeta CDR3 regions were amplified from genomic DNA using the immunoSEQ Assay, a bias-controlled multiplex PCR. The paper's processing steps were these. The number of nucleated cells in each sample was estimated by amplification of reference gene primers within the assay. To quantify the absolute abundance of each unique TCRbeta CDR3 rearrangement, sequence reads were collapsed and filtered. For each sample, productive Simpson clonality was calculated as the square root of Simpson's diversity index across productive rearrangements. Sourced from immuneACCESS, this table was stored by TCRdb with only in-frame sequences that have V and J called. A share of the clones is absent; for the studies checked, an unresolved V gene accounts for under half, and the remainder has no known explanation. That table supplies the V and J calls and clone size; D and trimming were determined from the DNA. Across this sample there are more than 300,000 clones, with about 91% seen only once. The top ten clones comprise approximately 1.6% of the sample.

In Seattle, one collaborating source enrolled patients while the infection was active and tracked those patients longitudinally over the course of disease. Whole blood was collected in K2EDTA tubes by collaborating institutions according to the institutions' own protocols. For TCRbeta analysis, collaborators shipped samples as frozen whole blood, isolated PBMCs, or DNA extracted from either of those sample types. This clone was seen just once. Its antigen is currently not known. Base-call qualities are not available, and no considerably larger clone is one nucleotide away. The CDR3 starts with the cysteine, ends with the phenylalanine, and has 15 residues. Of all the DNA, just the CDR3 is kept, 45 bases in frame from base 1. CDR1 and CDR2 are read off the germline V gene as MNHEY and SVGEGT. The germline V end is reduced by 8 bases and the J end by 5 bases; junction bases left unmatched: 11.

The clonotype originates from a woman aged 25 to 45 with COVID-19, enrolled during active disease. Sequenced material: peripheral blood. This chain is built from TRBV6-2 or TRBV6-3 and TRBJ1-5, with 8 central nucleotides matching TRBD1. CDR3 protein: CASCPRGQGYQPQHF. The nucleotide sequence is TGTGCCAGCTGCCCCCGAGGACAGGGATATCAGCCCCAGCATTTT.